This T cell receptor (beta chain) was identified in a study of T cells after yellow fever vaccination. Study-wide results and caveats: Reappearance after the booster was observed for most primary-vaccination clones (roughly 95% CD4, almost 90% CD8). FACS-sorted repertoires could harbor abundant contaminating bulk-population clonotypes. Though it reached lower strength, the secondary response hit its peak faster, day 5 versus 15.

This clonotype was counted only a few times. As yet, its antigen is unknown. The TCR cDNA carried a universal primer site and UMIs from 5'RACE template switching. TCRdb reanalysed the 5' RACE reads using MiXCR and keeps one entry per CDR3 protein. The table includes around 230,000 distinct CDR3 sequences, less than 7.5% detected once. In germline, CDR1 is SGHRS, CDR2 YFSETQ. CDR3 length: 14 residues. Trimming pared 0 bases from V and 5 bases from J, leaving 11 bases between. Sample: CD4+ T cells sorted from PBMCs, taken on the day of the yellow fever booster vaccination. The receptor was isolated from a man aged 30-40 years who received the YFV17D yellow fever vaccine. The chain is built from TRBV5-1 and TRBJ2-5; the D gene is possibly TRBD2 (6 bases). The CDR3 loop reads CASSLAIGGETQYF. The CDR3 region has the DNA TGCGCCAGCAGCTTGGCCATAGGAGGGGAGACCCAGTACTTC.